This T cell receptor (beta chain) was captured in a study of CD8+ T cells in alopecia areata. Study-wide context: Each of the treated patients was given oral tofacitinib, 5 to 10 mg twice daily, for moderate-to-severe alopecia areata. Patients given treatment had severity scored by the percentage of scalp area affected. Study-wide findings and caveats: The study found that many expanded lesional clones persisted in scalp and blood during tofacitinib.

Extraction of RNA preceded its reverse transcription into cDNA, which served as the sequencing template. TCRdb's copy holds only in-frame clones and misses some; the assay was immunoSEQ multiplex PCR. The data contain 200,000 to 250,000 clones, 66% of them singletons. V was pared by 6 bases and J by 6 bases, with 14 bases of the junction left unmatched. The CDR3 contains 18 residues. The germline V gene has CDR1 SNHLY and CDR2 FYNNEI. This clone showed up many times. The antigen is undetermined. Treatment specified: oral pan-JAK inhibitor, 5-10 mg twice daily. The sample consisted of CD4+ T cells sorted from blood, taken around week 46, from a patient treated with tofacitinib. The chain carries TRBV2 and TRBJ2-1; 13 nucleotides match TRBD2. The clonotype comes from a human donor with alopecia areata. This chain's CDR3 is CASSPNPALAGGPNEQFF. Written as DNA, the CDR3 is TGTGCCAGCAGCCCCAACCCCGCACTAGCGGGGGGGCCCAATGAGCAGTTCTTC.